The next 18 T cell receptor beta chains were all read from a single sample in a study of blood T cells in healthy people across ages. Using a J-beta primer mix together with a sample-barcoded 5' primer, a second PCR was run for roughly 7 to 11 cycles. TCRdb processed the 5' RACE reads anew with MiXCR; each CDR3 protein has one entry. The sample consists of 1.5 million to 2 million distinct CDR3 sequences, about 50% of them appearing once. The sequencing input was blood. These receptors all stem from a woman aged 35 to 49 in good health.

The V gene is TRBV6-5, the J gene TRBJ1-4; TRBD1 matches 11 bases. The V gene end was trimmed by 1 base and the J gene end by 7 bases; junction bases not matched to a gene: 8. The germline CDR1 and CDR2 sequences are MNHEY and SVGAGI. The CDR3 spans 17 residues. The CDR3 sequence is CASSYYGQGAVGEKLFF. The CDR3 DNA reads TGTGCCAGCAGTTACTATGGACAGGGGGCGGTCGGTGAAAAACTGTTTTTT.

The V call is TRBV5-1, the J call TRBJ1-4; D may be TRBD1 (6 bases). The CDR3 covers 15 residues. CDR1 and CDR2 (germline): SGHRS, YFSETQ. V gave up 0 bases and J gave up 7 bases, with 13 bases separating them. CDR3 bases: TGCGCCAGCAGCTTGGCAGGGGTATTTGGTGAAAAACTGTTTTTT. Encoded protein: CASSLAGVFGEKLFF.

This rearrangement joins TRBV20-1 to TRBJ2-1, with D maybe TRBD1 (5 bases). The V end lost 5 bases, the J end lost 10 bases, and 18 bases lay between the germline ends. Germline-derived CDR1 and CDR2 are DFQATT and SNEGSKA (reference sequence). This CDR3 has 13 amino acids. Here the CDR3 reads CSADGLGRGEQFF. In DNA form, the CDR3 reads TGCAGTGCTGATGGCTTGGGGCGAGGAGAGCAGTTCTTC.

As to this clonotype: Its ends do not fully match the called genes, so a read error is possible. The rearrangement joins TRBV4-1 to TRBJ1-2; TRBD1 aligns across 8 bases. The CDR3 is 16 residues long. The germline V gene has CDR1 MGHRA and CDR2 YSYEKL. For the CDR3, the DNA is TGCGCCAGCAGCCAGTCGGACAGGGCAGTTATCTATGGTTACACCTTC. This encodes CASSQSDRAVIYGYTF.

This clonotype was detected a few times. The rearrangement joins TRBV6-5 to TRBJ2-7; D perhaps matches TRBD1 (6 bases). Germline V gene lookup returns CDR1 MNHEY and CDR2 SVGAGI. V lost 4 bases and J lost 2, with 18 bases in between. The CDR3 runs 16 residues. The CDR3 DNA is TGTGCCAGCAGTTCGATTTCAGGACAGCTTACCTACGAGCAGTACTTC. Its translation is CASSSISGQLTYEQYF.

The J gene is TRBJ2-3, the V gene TRBV7-2; 8 bases map to TRBD2. The ends lost 5 bases at V and 4 bases at J; junction bases unmatched: 11. Looked up from germline, CDR1 is SGHTA and CDR2 is FQGNSA. The CDR3 covers 16 residues. CDR3 bases: TGTGCCAGCAGCCGTAGCGGGGTAAGGCCCCCAGATACGCAGTATTTT. Translated, it gives CASSRSGVRPPDTQYF.

The chain carries TRBV6-6 and TRBJ2-1, with D tentatively TRBD1 (6 bases). CDR1 MNHNY and CDR2 SVGAGI come from the germline V gene (reference sequence). V lost 6 bases, J lost 7 bases, and 10 bases lay in between. This CDR3 has 12 amino acids. In DNA form, the CDR3 reads TGTGCCAGCAGGCATGGACAGAATGAGCAGTTCTTC. Amino acids: CASRHGQNEQFF.

The V and J genes are TRBV24-1 and TRBJ2-1, with D possibly being TRBD1 (5 bases). The germline gives CDR1 KGHDR, CDR2 SFDVKD. The length of the CDR3 is 13 residues. The V end was cut by 7 bases, the J end by 4 bases, with 10 bases between. CDR3 residues: CATSRQNYNEQFF. The CDR3 DNA reads TGTGCCACCAGCCGACAGAATTACAATGAGCAGTTCTTC.

The chain carries TRBV4-1 and TRBJ1-4, with 8 bases fitting TRBD1. The CDR3 length is 13 residues. The V gene end was trimmed by 7 bases and the J gene end by 11 bases; junction bases not matched to a gene: 9. Per germline, CDR1 MGHRA and CDR2 YSYEKL. Here the CDR3 reads CASNNRQGAKLFF. For the CDR3, the DNA is TGCGCCAGCAACAATCGGCAGGGGGCCAAACTGTTTTTT.

The genes are TRBV15 and TRBJ2-5, with 8 positions matching TRBD1. V lost 0 bases to trimming and J lost 11 bases; unmatched junction nucleotides: 11. Germline V gives CDR1 LNHNV, CDR2 YYDKDF (reference sequence). This CDR3 contains 15 residues. DNA for the CDR3: TGTGCCACCAGCAGAGATGGACAGGGTCGGGATGAGCAGTACTTC. Its protein is CATSRDGQGRDEQYF.

This clonotype was counted only a few times. The chain couples TRBV5-5 to TRBJ1-2; the match to TRBD1 covers 9 bases. V was pared by 4 bases and J by 8 bases, with 9 bases of the junction left unmatched. CDR3 length: 14 amino acids. Germline loops: CDR1 SGHKS, CDR2 YYEKEE (reference sequence). CDR3 in amino acids: CASSRTGEESGYTF. In DNA, the CDR3 is TGTGCCAGCAGCCGGACAGGGGAGGAAAGCGGCTACACCTTC.

The V and J genes are TRBV11-2 and TRBJ2-1; D is possibly TRBD1 (5 bases). V lost 5 bases, J lost 0 bases, and 11 bases lay in between. The CDR3 runs to 15 residues. The germline V gene encodes CDR1 SGHAT and CDR2 FQNNGV. The CDR3, as DNA: TGTGCCAGCAGCAAAAGGACAAGCTCCTACAATGAGCAGTTCTTC. It encodes CASSKRTSSYNEQFF.

The chain carries TRBV5-1 and TRBJ2-5, with TRBD1 matching 7 bases. The length of the CDR3 is 15 residues. V trimming: 3 bases; J trimming: 3 bases; junction bases outside the gene matches: 8. CDR1 and CDR2 from the germline V gene are SGHRS and YFSETQ. CDR3 sequence (DNA): TGCGCCAGCAGCTCGACGGGACAGATAGAAGAGACCCAGTACTTC. This translates into CASSSTGQIEETQYF.

The chain joins TRBV12-3 or TRBV12-4 to TRBJ2-1; 15 bases line up with TRBD2. CDR3 size: 18 residues. Losses at the gene ends were 6 bases for V and 2 bases for J; bases not matched to a gene: 8. The CDR3 bases are TGTGCCAGCAGCCCCGGGACTAGCGGGGGGCCGACCTACAATGAGCAGTTCTTC. This gives the protein CASSPGTSGGPTYNEQFF.

This clonotype was recorded only once. The CDR3 spells CASSHRTGNEQYF. The CDR3 nucleotides are TGTGCCAGCAGCCATCGGACAGGGAACGAGCAGTACTTC. V gene TRBV14 combines with J gene TRBJ2-5, with 8 bases fitting TRBD1. The DNA end favors TRBJ2-7, so the J call may be wrong. The length of the CDR3 is 13 residues. Germline CDR1 SGHDN, CDR2 FVKESK.

This chain links TRBV27 with TRBJ1-2; no clear D gene. V was clipped by 6 bases and J by 5 bases, with 13 bases between them. The CDR3 spans 13 residues. Germline CDR1 MNHEY, CDR2 SMNVEV (reference sequence). The DNA for the CDR3 is TGTGCCAGCAGCCCCATCCCGGTATATGGCTACACCTTC. Amino acids: CASSPIPVYGYTF.

This clonotype was observed once. The chain carries TRBV25-1 and TRBJ1-1, with TRBD1 matching 7 bases. Germline-derived CDR1 and CDR2 are MGHDK and SYGVNS. V shed 10 bases and J 6 bases; nucleotides not matched to a gene: 17. This CDR3 region has 15 residues. CDR3 in DNA: TGTGCCACCGAACACCCGGGACAGATAGGGGCTGAAGCTTTCTTT. This codes for CATEHPGQIGAEAFF.

In its sample, this clonotype was seen a few times. The V and J genes are TRBV7-8 and TRBJ2-7; D not certain. Germline V lookup: CDR1 SGHVS, CDR2 FQNEAQ. V was trimmed by 2 bases and J by 3 bases, leaving 11 bases between them. The CDR3 loop spans 14 amino acids. Written as DNA, the CDR3 is TGTGCCAGCAGCTTAATCATTGGGAACTACGAGCAGTACTTC. This gives the protein CASSLIIGNYEQYF. The full variable domain, with the rest looked up from reference TRBV7-8 and TRBJ2-7, is GAGVSQSPRYKVAKRGQDVALRCDPISGHVSLFWYQQALGQGPEFLTYFQNEAQLDKSGLPSDRFFAERPEGSVSTLKIQRTQQEDSAVYLCASSLIIGNYEQYFGPGTRLTVT.